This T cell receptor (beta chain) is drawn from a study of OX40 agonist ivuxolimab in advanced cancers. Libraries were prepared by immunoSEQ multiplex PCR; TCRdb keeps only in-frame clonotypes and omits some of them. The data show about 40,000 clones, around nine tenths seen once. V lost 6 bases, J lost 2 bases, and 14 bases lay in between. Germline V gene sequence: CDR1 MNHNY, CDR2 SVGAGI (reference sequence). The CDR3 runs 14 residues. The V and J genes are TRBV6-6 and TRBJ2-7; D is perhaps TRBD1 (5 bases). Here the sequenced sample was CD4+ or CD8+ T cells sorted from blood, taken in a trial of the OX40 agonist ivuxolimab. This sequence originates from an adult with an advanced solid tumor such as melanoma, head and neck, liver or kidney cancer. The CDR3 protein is CASSLTAGTYEQYF. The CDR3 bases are TGTGCCAGCAGCCTAACCGCAGGGACCTACGAGCAGTACTTC.